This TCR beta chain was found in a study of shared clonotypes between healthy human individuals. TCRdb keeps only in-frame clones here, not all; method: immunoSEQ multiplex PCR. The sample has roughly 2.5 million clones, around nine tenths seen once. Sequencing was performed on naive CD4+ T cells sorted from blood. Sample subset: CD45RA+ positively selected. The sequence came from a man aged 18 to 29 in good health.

CDR3 amino acids: CASSPQDPGSYEQYF. The CDR3 DNA reads as TGTGCCAGCAGTCCTCAGGACCCGGGATCCTACGAGCAGTACTTC. The chain carries TRBV28 and TRBJ2-7; the D gene is possibly TRBD2 (5 bases). Germline-derived CDR1 and CDR2 are MDHEN and SYDVKM. The CDR3 is made up of 15 amino acids. The germline V and J ends were trimmed by 5 bases and 1 base, with 15 bases remaining between them.